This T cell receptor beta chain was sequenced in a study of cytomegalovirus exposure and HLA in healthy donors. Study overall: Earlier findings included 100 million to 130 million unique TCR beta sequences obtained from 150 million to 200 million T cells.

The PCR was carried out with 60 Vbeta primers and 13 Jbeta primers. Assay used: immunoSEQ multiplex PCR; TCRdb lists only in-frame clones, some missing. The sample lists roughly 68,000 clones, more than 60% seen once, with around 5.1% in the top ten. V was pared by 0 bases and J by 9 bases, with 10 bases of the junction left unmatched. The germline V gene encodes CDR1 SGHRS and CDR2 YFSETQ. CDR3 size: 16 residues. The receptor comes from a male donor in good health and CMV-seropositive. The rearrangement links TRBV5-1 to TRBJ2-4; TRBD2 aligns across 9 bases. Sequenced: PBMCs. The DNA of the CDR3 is TGCGCCAGCAGCTTGGTGGCGGGGGGGCCGTCGGGCATTCAGTACTTC. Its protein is CASSLVAGGPSGIQYF.